Below, one T cell receptor beta chain is given with its context. The data originate from a study of control samples from healthy donors and cancer patients. The CDR3 covers 15 residues. With 5 bases clipped from V and 2 bases from J, the junction kept 7 bases outside the gene matches. Per the germline V gene, CDR1 is LNHDA and CDR2 is SQIVND (reference sequence). Data came from immunoSEQ multiplex PCR; TCRdb stores just in-frame clones and leaves some out. The sample lists some 220,000 clones; roughly 94% were seen once. The sequence was collected from a man aged 50-59 years in good health. V and J are TRBV19 and TRBJ2-3, with TRBD1 identical over 7 bases. Sequencing was performed on blood. The CDR3 is CASSVGTAYTDTQYF. The CDR3 DNA reads TGTGCCAGTAGTGTAGGGACAGCTTACACAGATACGCAGTATTTT.